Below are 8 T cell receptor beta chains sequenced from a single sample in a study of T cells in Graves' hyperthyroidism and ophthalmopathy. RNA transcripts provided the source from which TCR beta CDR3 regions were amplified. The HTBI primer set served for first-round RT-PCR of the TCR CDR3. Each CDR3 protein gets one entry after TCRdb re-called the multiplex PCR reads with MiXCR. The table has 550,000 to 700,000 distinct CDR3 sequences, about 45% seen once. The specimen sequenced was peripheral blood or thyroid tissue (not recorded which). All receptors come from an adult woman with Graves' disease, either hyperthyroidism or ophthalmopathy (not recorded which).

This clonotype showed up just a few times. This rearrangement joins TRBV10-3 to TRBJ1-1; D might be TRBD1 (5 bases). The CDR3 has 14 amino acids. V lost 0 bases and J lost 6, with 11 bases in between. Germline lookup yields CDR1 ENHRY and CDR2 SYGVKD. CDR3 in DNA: TGTGCCATCAGTGAGTCGGGGGGTATGGCTGAAGCTTTCTTT. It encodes CAISESGGMAEAFF.

The CDR3: CASSPGGLAATDEQFF. CDR3 bases: TGTGCCAGCAGCCCCGGGGGGCTAGCAGCCACGGATGAGCAGTTCTTC. The chain has TRBV7-3 and TRBJ2-1; weak D call: TRBD2 (7 bases). This CDR3 comprises 16 residues. The germline V and J ends were trimmed by 5 bases and 8 bases, with 22 bases remaining between them. Germline V CDR1 and CDR2: SGHTA, FQGTGA. The variable domain in full, completed from reference TRBV7-3 and TRBJ2-1, reads GAGVSQTPSNKVTEKGKYVELRCDPISGHTALYWYRQSLGQGPEFLIYFQGTGAADDSGLPNDRFFAVRPEGSVSTLKIQRTERGDSAVYLCASSPGGLAATDEQFFGPGTRLTVL.

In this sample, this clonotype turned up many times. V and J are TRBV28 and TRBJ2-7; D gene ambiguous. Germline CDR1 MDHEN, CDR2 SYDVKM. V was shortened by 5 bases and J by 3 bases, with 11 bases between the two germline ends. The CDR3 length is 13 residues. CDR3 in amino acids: CASSIGPNYEQYF. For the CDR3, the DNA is TGTGCCAGCAGTATAGGACCAAACTACGAGCAGTACTTC.

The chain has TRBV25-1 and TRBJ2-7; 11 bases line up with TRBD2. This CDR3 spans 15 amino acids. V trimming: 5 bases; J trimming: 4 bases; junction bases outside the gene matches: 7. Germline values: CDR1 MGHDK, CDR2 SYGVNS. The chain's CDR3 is CASSKTSGSRYEQYF. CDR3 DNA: TGTGCCAGCAGTAAAACTAGCGGGAGCCGGTACGAGCAGTACTTC.

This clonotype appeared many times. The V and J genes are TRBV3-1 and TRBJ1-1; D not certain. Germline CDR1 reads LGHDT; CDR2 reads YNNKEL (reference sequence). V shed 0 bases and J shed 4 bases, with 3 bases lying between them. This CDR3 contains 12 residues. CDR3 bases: TGTGCCAGCAGCCAAGACCTCACTGAAGCTTTCTTT. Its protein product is CASSQDLTEAFF. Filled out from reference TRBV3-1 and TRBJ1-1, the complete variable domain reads DTAVSQTPKYLVTQMGNDKSIKCEQNLGHDTMYWYKQDSKKFLKIMFSYNNKELIINETVPNRFSPKSPDKAHLNLHINSLELGDSAVYFCASSQDLTEAFFGQGTRLTVV.

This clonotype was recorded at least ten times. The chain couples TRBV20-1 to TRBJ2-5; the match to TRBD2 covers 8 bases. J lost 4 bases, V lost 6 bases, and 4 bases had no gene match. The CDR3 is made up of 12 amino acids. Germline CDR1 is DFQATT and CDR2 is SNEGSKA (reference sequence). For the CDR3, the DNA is TGCAGTGCCGTTCGGGGGGGAGAGACCCAGTACTTC. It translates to CSAVRGGETQYF.

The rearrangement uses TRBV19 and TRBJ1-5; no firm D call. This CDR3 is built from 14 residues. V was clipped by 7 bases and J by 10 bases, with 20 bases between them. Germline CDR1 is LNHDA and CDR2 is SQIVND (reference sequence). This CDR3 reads CASTKSQRTYPQHF. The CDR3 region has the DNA TGTGCCAGTACCAAGTCACAACGCACTTACCCCCAGCATTTT.

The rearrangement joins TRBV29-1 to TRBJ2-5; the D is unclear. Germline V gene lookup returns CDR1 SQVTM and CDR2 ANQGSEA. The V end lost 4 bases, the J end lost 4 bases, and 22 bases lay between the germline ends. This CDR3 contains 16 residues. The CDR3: CSVVSSKPRPAETQYF. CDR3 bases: TGCAGCGTTGTTAGCAGCAAGCCCAGGCCAGCAGAGACCCAGTACTTC.